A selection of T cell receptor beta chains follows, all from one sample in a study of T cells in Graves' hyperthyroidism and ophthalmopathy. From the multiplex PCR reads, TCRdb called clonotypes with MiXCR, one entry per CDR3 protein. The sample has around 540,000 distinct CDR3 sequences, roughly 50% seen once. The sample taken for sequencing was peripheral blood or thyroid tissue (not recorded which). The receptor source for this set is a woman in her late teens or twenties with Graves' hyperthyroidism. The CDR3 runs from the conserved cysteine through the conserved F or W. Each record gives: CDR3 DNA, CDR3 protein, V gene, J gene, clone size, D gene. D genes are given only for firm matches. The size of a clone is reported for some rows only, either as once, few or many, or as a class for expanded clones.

DNA: TGTGCCAGCAGAAGGACAGGAGGCTACTATGGCTACACCTTC
CDR3: CASRRTGGYYGYTF
V: TRBV2
J: TRBJ1-2
size: .
D: TRBD1

DNA: TGTGCCAGCAGCTCCCTAGCAGGGGGCTACGGGGAGCTGTTTTTT
CDR3: CASSSLAGGYGELFF
V: TRBV9
J: TRBJ2-2
size: few
D: TRBD1

DNA: TGTGCCATCAGCAGGACAGGCAACTCTGGAAACACCATATATTTT
CDR3: CAISRTGNSGNTIYF
V: TRBV10-3
J: TRBJ1-3
size: .
D: TRBD1

DNA: TGTGCCAGCAGCTTACGCCCGCCGGGGGAGGGCCTTCCCGGGGAGCTGTTTTTT
CDR3: CASSLRPPGEGLPGELFF
V: TRBV7-2
J: TRBJ2-2
size: .
D: TRBD2

DNA: TGTGCCAGCAGTGAAGCGCGGGGGTCAACCGGGGAGCTGTTTTTT
CDR3: CASSEARGSTGELFF
V: TRBV7-9
J: TRBJ2-2
size: few
D: TRBD2

DNA: TGTGCCAGCAGCCAAGATTCCAGCGGGTTTCAAGAGACCCAGTACTTC
CDR3: CASSQDSSGFQETQYF
V: TRBV2
J: TRBJ2-5
size: .
D: .

DNA: TGTGCCATCAATCGCCGACAGGGTCCTCTACACTTT
CDR3: CAINRRQGPLHF
V: TRBV10-3
J: TRBJ1-6
size: .
D: TRBD1

DNA: TGTGCCAGCAGTCCAGGGATAGACGGGGAGCTGTTTTTT
CDR3: CASSPGIDGELFF
V: TRBV11-2
J: TRBJ2-2
size: .
D: .

DNA: TGTGCCAGCAGCATATCAGGTTCCACTGAAGCTTTCTTT
CDR3: CASSISGSTEAFF
V: TRBV7-2
J: TRBJ1-1
size: .
D: .

DNA: TGTGCCAGCAGCTCACATGCGGGACAGCGAAATCAGCCCCAGCATTTT
CDR3: CASSSHAGQRNQPQHF
V: TRBV7-1
J: TRBJ1-5
size: .
D: TRBD1

DNA: TGTGCCAGCTGTCGATCAGGGGACTCCTCCTACGAGCAGTACTTC
CDR3: CASCRSGDSSYEQYF
V: TRBV14
J: TRBJ2-7
size: few
D: .

DNA: TGTGCCAGCAGCGCCAGGGAAAAACTGTTTTTT
CDR3: CASSAREKLFF
V: TRBV11-3
J: TRBJ1-4
size: many
D: .

DNA: TGCAGTGCTCTCGGCAGGGGTGGTAATCAGCCCCAGCATTTT
CDR3: CSALGRGGNQPQHF
V: TRBV20-1
J: TRBJ1-5
size: .
D: .

DNA: TGTGCCAGCAGCCTAGGGACAGGGTGGGTCGAGCAGTACTTC
CDR3: CASSLGTGWVEQYF
V: TRBV7-2
J: TRBJ2-7
size: few
D: TRBD1

DNA: TGCAGTGCTACGACTAGCGAGAACTACGAGCAGTACTTC
CDR3: CSATTSENYEQYF
V: TRBV20-1
J: TRBJ2-7
size: .
D: TRBD2

DNA: TGTGCCAGCAGTCACAGGGAGAAAGAGACCCAGTACTTC
CDR3: CASSHREKETQYF
V: TRBV6-5
J: TRBJ2-5
size: .
D: .

DNA: TGTGCCAGCAGCTTCATTGGGACAGGTTACGAGCAGTACTTC
CDR3: CASSFIGTGYEQYF
V: TRBV2
J: TRBJ2-7
size: .
D: TRBD1

DNA: TGTGCCAGCAGTTTCTCCGGGACTAGCGGCTCCTACGAGCAGTACTTC
CDR3: CASSFSGTSGSYEQYF
V: TRBV7-2
J: TRBJ2-7
size: few
D: TRBD2

DNA: TGTGCCAGCAGCTTAGCCCCCGCGAACACCGGGGAGCTGTTTTTT
CDR3: CASSLAPANTGELFF
V: TRBV7-2
J: TRBJ2-2
size: .
D: .

DNA: TGTGCCAGCAGCTTGGGGACCGCAGCCCCACCCCTCCACTTT
CDR3: CASSLGTAAPPLHF
V: TRBV7-3
J: TRBJ1-6
size: many
D: .

DNA: TGTGCCAGCAGCCAAGAGAGGGAGCATCAGCCCCAGCATTTT
CDR3: CASSQEREHQPQHF
V: TRBV7-2
J: TRBJ1-5
size: .
D: .

DNA: TGCGCCAGCAGATCCGGGACAGGGGATCCGACCGGGGAGCTGTTTTTT
CDR3: CASRSGTGDPTGELFF
V: TRBV10-2
J: TRBJ2-2
size: few
D: TRBD1

DNA: TGTGCCAGTAGTATTCAGCCAGTCGGCAATCAGCCCCAGCATTTT
CDR3: CASSIQPVGNQPQHF
V: TRBV19
J: TRBJ1-5
size: few
D: .

DNA: TGTGCCAGCACCTCCAACGAGCAGTACTTC
CDR3: CASTSNEQYF
V: TRBV2
J: TRBJ2-7
size: .
D: .

DNA: TGTGCCAGCAGCTTAGTCGCTGGGGGCAGAGAGACCCAGTACTTC
CDR3: CASSLVAGGRETQYF
V: TRBV4-2
J: TRBJ2-5
size: few
D: .

DNA: TGTGCCAGCAGCTACGGGGGAGGGGGCACTGAAGCTTTCTTT
CDR3: CASSYGGGGTEAFF
V: TRBV7-2
J: TRBJ1-1
size: .
D: .

DNA: TGTGCCAGCAGTTCCCGAGAAAATTTTGAGCAGTACTTC
CDR3: CASSSRENFEQYF
V: TRBV12-3/TRBV12-4
J: TRBJ2-7
size: .
D: .

DNA: TGTGCCAGCAGCCACGGTGGGGCCAACGAGCAGTACTTC
CDR3: CASSHGGANEQYF
V: TRBV7-2
J: TRBJ2-7
size: many
D: .

DNA: TGTGCCAGCAGCTTAGCGGGGTTCTGGCAGCCCCAGCATTTT
CDR3: CASSLAGFWQPQHF
V: TRBV7-2
J: TRBJ1-5
size: .
D: .

DNA: TGTGCCAGCAGCTTAGATGCAGACATAATAGTCTACGAGCAGTACTTC
CDR3: CASSLDADIIVYEQYF
V: TRBV7-2
J: TRBJ2-7
size: few
D: .

DNA: TGCAGTGCTAGAGGCGACCCAAGGTTCTATGGCTACACCTTC
CDR3: CSARGDPRFYGYTF
V: TRBV20-1
J: TRBJ1-2
size: .
D: .

DNA: TGCGCCAGCAGCTTGGGACAGGCTAACTATGGCTACACCTTC
CDR3: CASSLGQANYGYTF
V: TRBV7-9
J: TRBJ1-2
size: many
D: TRBD1

DNA: TGTGCCATCAGTGAGGCCAGGGTTGAAGCTTTCTTT
CDR3: CAISEARVEAFF
V: TRBV10-3
J: TRBJ1-1
size: .
D: .

DNA: TGCAGTGCTAGAGGACAGGCGGAAAACACCATATATTTT
CDR3: CSARGQAENTIYF
V: TRBV20-1
J: TRBJ1-3
size: few
D: .

DNA: TGTGCCAGCAGCTTGGGACAGGGTTCTCCACCCCTCCACTTT
CDR3: CASSLGQGSPPLHF
V: TRBV7-8
J: TRBJ1-6
size: .
D: TRBD1

DNA: TGCAGTGCTAGGGGACTAGCGGGACTGATCGAGCAGTACTTC
CDR3: CSARGLAGLIEQYF
V: TRBV20-1
J: TRBJ2-7
size: .
D: TRBD2

DNA: TGTGCCAGCAGCCACATGCAGGGACGTTCACCCCTCCACTTT
CDR3: CASSHMQGRSPLHF
V: TRBV14
J: TRBJ1-6
size: many
D: .

DNA: TGCAGTGCTTCCCGGGCGGGGCAGCCCCAGCATTTT
CDR3: CSASRAGQPQHF
V: TRBV20-1
J: TRBJ1-5
size: few
D: .

DNA: TGTGCCAGCAGTTACGGTAGCCCCGCCGGGGGCTCTCAAGCTTTCTTT
CDR3: CASSYGSPAGGSQAFF
V: TRBV6-6
J: TRBJ1-1
size: .
D: .

DNA: TGTGCCACCAGTGATTCCCAGGGGACTAGCGGGAACCACGAGCAGTACTTC
CDR3: CATSDSQGTSGNHEQYF
V: TRBV24-1
J: TRBJ2-7
size: .
D: TRBD2

DNA: TGCAGTACTAGGAGGGAAGGATCCTACGAGCAGTACTTC
CDR3: CSTRREGSYEQYF
V: TRBV20-1
J: TRBJ2-7
size: .
D: .

DNA: TGTGCCAGCAGTATCGACTCCACAGATACGCAGTATTTT
CDR3: CASSIDSTDTQYF
V: TRBV6-4
J: TRBJ2-3
size: once
D: .